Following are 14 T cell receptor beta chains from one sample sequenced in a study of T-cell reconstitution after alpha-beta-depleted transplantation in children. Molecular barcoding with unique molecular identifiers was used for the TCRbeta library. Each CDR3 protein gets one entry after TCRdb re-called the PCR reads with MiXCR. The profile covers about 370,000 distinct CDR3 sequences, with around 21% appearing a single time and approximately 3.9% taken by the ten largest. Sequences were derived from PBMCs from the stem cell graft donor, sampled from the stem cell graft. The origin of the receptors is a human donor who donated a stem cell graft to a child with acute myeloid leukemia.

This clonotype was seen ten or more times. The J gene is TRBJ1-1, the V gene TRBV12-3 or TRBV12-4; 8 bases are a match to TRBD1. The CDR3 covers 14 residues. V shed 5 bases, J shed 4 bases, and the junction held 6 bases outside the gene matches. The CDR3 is CASSHRGSGTEAFF. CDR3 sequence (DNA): TGTGCCAGCAGTCACAGGGGGTCAGGCACTGAAGCTTTCTTT.

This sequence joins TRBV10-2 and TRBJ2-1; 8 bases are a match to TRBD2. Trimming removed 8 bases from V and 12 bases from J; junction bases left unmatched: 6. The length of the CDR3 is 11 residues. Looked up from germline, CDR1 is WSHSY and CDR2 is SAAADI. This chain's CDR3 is CASGPGTRQFF. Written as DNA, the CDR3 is TGCGCCAGCGGGCCCGGGACTAGGCAGTTCTTC.

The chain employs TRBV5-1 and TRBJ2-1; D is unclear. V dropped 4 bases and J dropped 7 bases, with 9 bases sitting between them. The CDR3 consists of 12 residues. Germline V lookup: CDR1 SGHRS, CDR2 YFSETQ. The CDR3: CASSDDRNEQFF. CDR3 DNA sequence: TGCGCCAGCAGCGATGACCGTAATGAGCAGTTCTTC.

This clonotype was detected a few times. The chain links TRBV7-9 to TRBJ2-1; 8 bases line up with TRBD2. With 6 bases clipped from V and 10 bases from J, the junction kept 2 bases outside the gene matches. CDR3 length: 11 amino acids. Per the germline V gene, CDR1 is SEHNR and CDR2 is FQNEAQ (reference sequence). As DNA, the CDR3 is TGTGCCAGCAGTCGGGAGGGAGAGCAGTTCTTC. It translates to CASSREGEQFF.

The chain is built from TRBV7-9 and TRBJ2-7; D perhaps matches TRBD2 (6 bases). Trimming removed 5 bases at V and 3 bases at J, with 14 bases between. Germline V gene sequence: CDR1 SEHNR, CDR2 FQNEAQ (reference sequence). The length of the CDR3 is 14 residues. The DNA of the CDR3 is TGTGCCAGCAGCGGCTCGGGAGATTACTACGAGCAGTACTTC. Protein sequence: CASSGSGDYYEQYF.

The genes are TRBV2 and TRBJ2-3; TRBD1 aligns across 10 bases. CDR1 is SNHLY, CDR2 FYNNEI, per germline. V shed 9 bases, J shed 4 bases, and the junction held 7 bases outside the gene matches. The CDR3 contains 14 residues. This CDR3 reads CARTGTGAADTQYF. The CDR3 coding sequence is TGTGCCAGAACCGGGACAGGGGCCGCAGATACGCAGTATTTT.

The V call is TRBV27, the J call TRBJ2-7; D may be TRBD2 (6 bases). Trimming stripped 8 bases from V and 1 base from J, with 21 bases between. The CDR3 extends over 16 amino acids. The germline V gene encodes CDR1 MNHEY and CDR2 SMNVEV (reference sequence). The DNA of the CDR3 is TGTGCCAGCGCGCTCCTCCTCGGGAGTGCTTCCTACGAGCAGTACTTC. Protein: CASALLLGSASYEQYF.

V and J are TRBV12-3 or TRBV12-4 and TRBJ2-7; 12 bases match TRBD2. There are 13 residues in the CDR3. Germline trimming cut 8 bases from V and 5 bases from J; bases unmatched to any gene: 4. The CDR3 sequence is CASSGLAGNEQYF. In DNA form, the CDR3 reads TGTGCCAGCTCCGGACTAGCGGGAAACGAGCAGTACTTC.

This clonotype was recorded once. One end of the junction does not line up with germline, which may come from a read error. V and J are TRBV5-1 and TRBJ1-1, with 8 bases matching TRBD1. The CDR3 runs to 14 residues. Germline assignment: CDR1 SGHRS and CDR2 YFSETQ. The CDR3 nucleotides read TGCGCCAGCAGCTTAGACAGGGGAAACACTGAAGCTTCCTTT. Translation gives CASSLDRGNTEASF. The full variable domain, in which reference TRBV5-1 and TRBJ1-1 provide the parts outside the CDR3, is KAGVTQTPRYLIKTRGQQVTLSCSPISGHRSVSWYQQTPGQGLQFLFEYFSETQRNKGNFPGRFSGRQFSNSRSEMNVSTLELGDSALYLCASSLDRGNTEASFGQGTRLTVV.

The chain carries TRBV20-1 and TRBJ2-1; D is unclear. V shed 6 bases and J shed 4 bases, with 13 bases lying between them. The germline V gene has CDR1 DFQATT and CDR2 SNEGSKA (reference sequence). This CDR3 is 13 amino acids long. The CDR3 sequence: CSASQTRYNEQFF. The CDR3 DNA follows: TGCAGTGCCTCTCAGACACGTTACAATGAGCAGTTCTTC.

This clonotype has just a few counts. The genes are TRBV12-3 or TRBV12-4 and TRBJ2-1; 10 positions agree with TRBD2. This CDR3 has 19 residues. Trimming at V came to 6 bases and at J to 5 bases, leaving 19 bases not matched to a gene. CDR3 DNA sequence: TGTGCCAGCAGAATTAGTACCCTAGCGGGAGCCGATACTCACAATGAGCAGTTCTTC. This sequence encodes CASRISTLAGADTHNEQFF.

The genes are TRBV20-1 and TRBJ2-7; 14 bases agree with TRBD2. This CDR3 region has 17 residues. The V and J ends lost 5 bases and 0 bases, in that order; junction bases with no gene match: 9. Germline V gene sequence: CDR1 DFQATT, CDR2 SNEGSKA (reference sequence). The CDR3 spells CSASGTSGSGSSYEQYF. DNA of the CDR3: TGCAGTGCTTCCGGGACTAGCGGGAGTGGGTCCTCCTACGAGCAGTACTTC.

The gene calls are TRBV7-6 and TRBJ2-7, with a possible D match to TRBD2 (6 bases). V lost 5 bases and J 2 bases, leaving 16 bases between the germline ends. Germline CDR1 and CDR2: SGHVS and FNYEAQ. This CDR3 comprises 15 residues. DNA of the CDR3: TGTGCCAGCAGCCCCCGTGGCGGGAAACCCTACGAGCAGTACTTC. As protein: CASSPRGGKPYEQYF. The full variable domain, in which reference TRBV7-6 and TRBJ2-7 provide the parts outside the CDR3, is GAGVSQSPRYKVTKRGQDVALRCDPISGHVSLYWYRQALGQGPEFLTYFNYEAQQDKSGLPNDRFSAERPEGSISTLTIQRTEQRDSAMYRCASSPRGGKPYEQYFGPGTRLTVT.

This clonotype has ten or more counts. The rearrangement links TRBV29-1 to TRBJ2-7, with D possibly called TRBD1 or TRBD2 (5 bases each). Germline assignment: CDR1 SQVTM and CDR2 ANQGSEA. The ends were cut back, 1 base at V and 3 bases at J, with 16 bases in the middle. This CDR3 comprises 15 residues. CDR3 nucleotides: TGCAGCGTTGAAGGGGACCAGCTCTCAAGCTACGAGCAGTACTTC. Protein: CSVEGDQLSSYEQYF.